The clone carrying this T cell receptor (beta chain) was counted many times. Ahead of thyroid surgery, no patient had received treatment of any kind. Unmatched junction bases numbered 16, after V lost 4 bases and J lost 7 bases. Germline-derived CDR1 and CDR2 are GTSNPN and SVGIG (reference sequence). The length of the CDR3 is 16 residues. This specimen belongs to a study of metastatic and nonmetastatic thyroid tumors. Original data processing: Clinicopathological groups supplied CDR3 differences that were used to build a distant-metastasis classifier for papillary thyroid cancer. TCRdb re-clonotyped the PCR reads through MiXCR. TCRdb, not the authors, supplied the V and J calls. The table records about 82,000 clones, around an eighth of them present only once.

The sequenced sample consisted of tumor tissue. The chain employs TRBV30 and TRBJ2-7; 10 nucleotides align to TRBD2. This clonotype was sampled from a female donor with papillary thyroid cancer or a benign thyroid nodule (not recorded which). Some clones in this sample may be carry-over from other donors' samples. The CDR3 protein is CAWTRLPSGSTREQYF. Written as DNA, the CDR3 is TGTGCCTGGACCCGCCTCCCTAGCGGGAGTACGAGAGAGCAGTACTTC.